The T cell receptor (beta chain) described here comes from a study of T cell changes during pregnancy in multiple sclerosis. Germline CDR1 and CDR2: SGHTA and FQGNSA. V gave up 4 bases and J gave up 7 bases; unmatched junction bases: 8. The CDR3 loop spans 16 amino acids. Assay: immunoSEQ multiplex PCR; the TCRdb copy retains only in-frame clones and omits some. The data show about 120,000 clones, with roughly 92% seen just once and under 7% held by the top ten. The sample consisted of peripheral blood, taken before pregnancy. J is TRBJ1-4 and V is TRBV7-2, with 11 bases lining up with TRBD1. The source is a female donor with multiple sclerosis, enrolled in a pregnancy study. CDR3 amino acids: CASSSRDRGLSEKLFF. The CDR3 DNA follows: TGTGCCAGCAGCTCCCGGGACAGGGGGTTAAGTGAAAAACTGTTTTTT.